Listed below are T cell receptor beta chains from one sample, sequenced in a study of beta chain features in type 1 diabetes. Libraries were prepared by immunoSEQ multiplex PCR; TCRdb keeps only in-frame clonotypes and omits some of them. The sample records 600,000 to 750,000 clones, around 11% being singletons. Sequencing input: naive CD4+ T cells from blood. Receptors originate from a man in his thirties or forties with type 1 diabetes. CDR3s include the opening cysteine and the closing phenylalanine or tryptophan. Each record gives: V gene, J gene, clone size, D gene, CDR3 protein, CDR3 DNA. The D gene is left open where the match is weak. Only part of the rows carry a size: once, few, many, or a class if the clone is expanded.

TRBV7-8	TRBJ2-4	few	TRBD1	CASSFLQGEAKNIQYF	TGTGCCAGCAGCTTCCTACAGGGGGAGGCCAAAAACATTCAGTACTTC
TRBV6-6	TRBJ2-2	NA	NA	CASTSAVGTYTGELFF	TGTGCCAGCACCTCCGCCGTGGGTACCTACACCGGGGAGCTGTTTTTT
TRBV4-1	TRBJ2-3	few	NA	CASSQEGLQPTTDTQYF	TGCGCCAGCAGCCAAGAGGGTCTGCAGCCCACCACAGATACGCAGTATTTT
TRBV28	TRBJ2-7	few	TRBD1	CASIGTALSYEQYF	TGTGCCAGCATCGGGACAGCCCTCTCCTACGAGCAGTACTTC
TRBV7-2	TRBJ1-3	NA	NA	CASSLDYSGNTIYF	TGTGCCAGCAGCTTAGACTACTCTGGAAACACCATATATTTT
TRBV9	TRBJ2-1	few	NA	CASSRRGLHNEQFF	TGTGCCAGCAGCAGAAGGGGACTTCACAATGAGCAGTTCTTC
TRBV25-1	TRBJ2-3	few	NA	CASSEWGSTDTQYF	TGTGCCAGCAGTGAATGGGGCAGCACAGATACGCAGTATTTT
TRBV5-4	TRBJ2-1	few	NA	CASSRGTQNNEQFF	TGTGCCAGCAGCCGCGGGACACAAAACAATGAGCAGTTCTTC
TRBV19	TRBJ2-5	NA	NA	CASSIIGSFQETQYF	TGTGCCAGTAGTATTATTGGAAGCTTCCAAGAGACCCAGTACTTC
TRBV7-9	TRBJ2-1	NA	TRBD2	CASSLKRRGGPMVEQFF	TGTGCCAGCAGCTTAAAGCGGCGGGGGGGTCCCATGGTGGAGCAGTTCTTC
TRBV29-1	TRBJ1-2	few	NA	CSVDRGDGYTF	TGCAGCGTTGACCGGGGGGATGGCTACACCTTC